Sequencing of this T cell receptor beta chain was carried out in a study of cytomegalovirus exposure and HLA in healthy donors. Points on this clone: What it binds is not known.

The PCR was carried out with 60 Vbeta primers and 13 Jbeta primers. Generated by immunoSEQ multiplex PCR, the TCRdb table keeps only in-frame clones and is missing some. This sample yields about 130,000 clones, of which around 77% are seen a single time; 2% to 2.5% belongs to the top ten. Overall study findings and caveats: In a later analysis, CMV-associated beta chains were mostly HLA-associated, it appeared.

The sequenced sample was PBMCs. The TCR comes from a man aged 30 to 45 in good health and CMV-seronegative.

The CDR3 loop reads CASSLYGRGTGELFF. Here the CDR3 DNA reads TGCGCCAGCAGCTTGTACGGGCGAGGGACCGGGGAGCTGTTTTTT. The chain uses TRBV5-1 and TRBJ2-2; D might be TRBD2 (5 bases). The CDR3 runs 15 residues. Per germline, CDR1 SGHRS and CDR2 YFSETQ. V lost 1 base, J lost 5 bases, and 12 bases lay in between.